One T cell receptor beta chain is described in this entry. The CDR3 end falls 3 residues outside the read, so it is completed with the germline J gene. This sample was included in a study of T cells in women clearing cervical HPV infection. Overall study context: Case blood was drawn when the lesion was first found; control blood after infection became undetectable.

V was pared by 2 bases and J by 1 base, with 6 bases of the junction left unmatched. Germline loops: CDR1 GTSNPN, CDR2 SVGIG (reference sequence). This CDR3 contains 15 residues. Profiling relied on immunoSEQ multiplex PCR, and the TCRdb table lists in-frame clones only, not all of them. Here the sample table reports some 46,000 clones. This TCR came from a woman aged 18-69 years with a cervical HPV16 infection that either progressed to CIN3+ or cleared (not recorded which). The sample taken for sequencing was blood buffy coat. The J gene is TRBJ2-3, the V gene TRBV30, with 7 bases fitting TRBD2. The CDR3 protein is CAWSSGLKGTDTQYF. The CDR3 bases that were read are TGTGCCTGGAGTTCGGGACTAAAAGGCACAGATACG.